This entry is about one T cell receptor beta chain. This sample was taken from a study of immune characterization of retroperitoneal liposarcoma. Deletions cut 0 bases from V and 9 bases from J, with 6 bases between. The germline V gene encodes CDR1 MGHRA and CDR2 YSYEKL. The CDR3 is 12 amino acids. TCRdb re-called the PCR reads with MiXCR, one entry per CDR3 protein. The top ten hold over 35% of the sample, which has 2,700 or so distinct CDR3 sequences, around 45% seen once. The sample taken for sequencing was tumor tissue. The receptor was isolated from a male donor with retroperitoneal liposarcoma. The gene calls are TRBV4-1 and TRBJ1-5; D remains unclear. The CDR3 DNA reads as TGCGCCAGCAGCCAAGATCCTGGGCCCCAGCATTTT. It specifies CASSQDPGPQHF.